One sample yielded the 31 T cell receptor beta chains listed below, sequenced in a study of shared clonotypes between healthy human individuals. Repertoires were generated with immunoSEQ multiplex PCR, while TCRdb's copy carries only in-frame clones and drops some. This table has roughly 500,000 clones, around 78% appearing once. Sequenced sample: PBMCs. Source of these receptors: a woman in her 40s in good health. Some clones in this sample may be carry-over from other donors' samples.

This chain uses TRBV18 with TRBJ1-3; D is possibly TRBD1 (5 bases). Trimming stripped 4 bases from V and 0 bases from J, with 16 bases between. The germline V gene has CDR1 KGHSH and CDR2 LQKENI. This CDR3 is built from 17 residues. The DNA of the CDR3 is TGTGCCAGCTCACGCGCGGGACCTTATGTCTCTGGAAACACCATATATTTT. It codes for CASSRAGPYVSGNTIYF. Variable domain in full (rest from reference TRBV18 and TRBJ1-3): NAGVMQNPRHLVRRRGQEARLRCSPMKGHSHVYWYRQLPEEGLKFMVYLQKENIIDESGMPKERFSAEFPKEGPSILRIQQVVRGDSAAYFCASSRAGPYVSGNTIYFGEGSWLTVV.

This chain links TRBV4-1 with TRBJ2-5; no reliable D call. CDR1 and CDR2 (germline): MGHRA, YSYEKL. V lost 4 bases, J lost 2 bases, and 14 bases lay in between. This CDR3 region has 15 residues. The CDR3 here is CASSPEFETQETQYF. CDR3 DNA: TGCGCCAGCAGCCCAGAGTTTGAGACTCAAGAGACCCAGTACTTC.

This chain connects TRBV25-1 to TRBJ2-7, with a tentative D call TRBD2 (6 bases). This CDR3 comprises 13 residues. CDR1 is MGHDK, CDR2 SYGVNS, per germline. Trimming stripped 3 bases from V and 2 bases from J, with 8 bases between. CDR3 protein: CASSEGGPYEQYF. The CDR3 nucleotides are TGTGCCAGCAGTGAGGGGGGACCCTACGAGCAGTACTTC.

This chain uses TRBV5-1 with TRBJ1-1, with D possibly being TRBD1 (6 bases). CDR1 SGHRS and CDR2 YFSETQ come from the germline V gene. CDR3 size: 15 residues. V lost 6 bases and J 1 base, leaving 16 bases between the germline ends. In DNA form, the CDR3 reads TGCGCCAGCACTCGAGGGGGGCCACGGAACACTGAAGCTTTCTTT. It yields the protein CASTRGGPRNTEAFF. The full variable domain, with the rest looked up from reference TRBV5-1 and TRBJ1-1, is KAGVTQTPRYLIKTRGQQVTLSCSPISGHRSVSWYQQTPGQGLQFLFEYFSETQRNKGNFPGRFSGRQFSNSRSEMNVSTLELGDSALYLCASTRGGPRNTEAFFGQGTRLTVV.

V is TRBV9 and J is TRBJ1-4, with D maybe TRBD1 (5 bases). The germline gives CDR1 SGDLS, CDR2 YYNGEE. CDR3 size: 16 residues. V lost 3 bases to trimming and J lost 5 bases, with 17 bases between them. The CDR3 bases are TGTGCCAGCAGCGCAACTACAGGAGACGAAAATGAAAAACTGTTTTTT. Amino acid sequence: CASSATTGDENEKLFF.

The V gene is TRBV15, the J gene TRBJ2-3; 12 bases line up with TRBD2. The CDR3 loop spans 17 amino acids. V shed 0 bases and J 7 bases; nucleotides not matched to a gene: 8. CDR1 and CDR2 (germline): LNHNV, YYDKDF (reference sequence). The CDR3, as DNA: TGTGCCACCAGCAGAGAGGCGGCTAGCGGGGGGGATCATACGCAGTATTTT. It codes for CATSREAASGGDHTQYF.

V gene TRBV30 combines with J gene TRBJ1-6; D is uncertain. V lost 1 base to trimming and J lost 6 bases, with 4 bases between them. The CDR3 totals 12 residues. The germline CDR1 and CDR2 sequences are GTSNPN and SVGIG (reference sequence). CDR3 sequence: CAWSAVNSPLHF. For the CDR3, the DNA is TGTGCCTGGAGTGCAGTTAATTCACCCCTCCACTTT.

The chain links TRBV2 to TRBJ2-7, with TRBD1 identical over 11 bases. V lost 8 bases, J lost 6 bases, and 3 bases stayed unmatched. The length of the CDR3 is 12 residues. Germline V CDR1 and CDR2: SNHLY, FYNNEI. The CDR3 coding sequence is TGTGCCAGCTCCGGGACAGGGGGCGAGCAGTACTTC. Amino acids: CASSGTGGEQYF.

This chain uses TRBV28 with TRBJ2-1; D may match TRBD1 or TRBD2 (5 bases each). CDR1 and CDR2 from the germline V gene are MDHEN and SYDVKM. This CDR3 region has 17 residues. Trimming took 4 bases from V and 4 from J, leaving 20 bases between them. CDR3 amino acids: CASSSSKPLGTYNEQFF. DNA of the CDR3: TGTGCCAGCAGTTCCTCAAAACCCCTGGGGACGTACAATGAGCAGTTCTTC.

The table lists this clone with many counts. The same CDR3 is also encoded by other DNA sequences in this sample. This chain connects TRBV30 to TRBJ2-7, with 7 bases fitting TRBD1. The germline V gene has CDR1 GTSNPN and CDR2 SVGIG (reference sequence). The CDR3 length is 12 residues. With 7 bases clipped from V and 3 bases from J, the junction kept 6 bases outside the gene matches. In nucleotides, the CDR3 is TGTGCCTTCCACCGGGACAGCTACGAGCAGTACTTC. This codes for CAFHRDSYEQYF.

The chain uses TRBV11-2 and TRBJ1-2; D might be TRBD1 (6 bases). Germline values: CDR1 SGHAT, CDR2 FQNNGV. This CDR3 spans 15 amino acids. With 5 bases removed from V and 4 bases from J, the gap between germline ends came to 17 bases. The CDR3 protein is CASSRHQGKGYGYTF. The CDR3 bases are TGTGCCAGCAGCCGCCACCAGGGGAAGGGCTATGGCTACACCTTC.

Notes on this clone: A read error may account for a junction end that differs from germline. The rearrangement uses TRBV6-5 and TRBJ2-2, with TRBD1 identical over 9 bases. The CDR3 covers 14 residues. The germline V gene encodes CDR1 MNHEY and CDR2 SVGAGI. The CDR3 nucleotides are TGTGCCAGCAGCCCGGGGACAGGGACCGAGGAGCTGTTTTTT. It yields the protein CASSPGTGTEELFF.

V gene TRBV6-1 combines with J gene TRBJ1-4; D gene ambiguous. Germline CDR1 and CDR2: MNHNS and SASEGT. The length of the CDR3 is 14 residues. V lost 4 bases and J 0 bases, leaving 6 bases between the germline ends. CDR3 coding DNA: TGTGCCAGCAGTGTAGGATCAACTAATGAAAAACTGTTTTTT. It translates to CASSVGSTNEKLFF.

There are a few counts of this clone. V gene TRBV7-9 combines with J gene TRBJ2-3, with D tentatively TRBD2 (6 bases). Germline lookup yields CDR1 SEHNR and CDR2 FQNEAQ (reference sequence). V was clipped by 8 bases and J by 3 bases, with 21 bases between them. This CDR3 has 16 residues. The CDR3 DNA is TGTGCCAGCGCGCAAGGAGGGCCCGTTCCAACAGATACGCAGTATTTT. Translating it yields CASAQGGPVPTDTQYF.

The chain links TRBV7-2 to TRBJ1-2, with 8 nucleotides matching TRBD1. The J segment lost 7 bases and the V segment lost 5 bases, leaving 9 bases of the junction unmatched. This CDR3 comprises 14 residues. Germline CDR1 reads SGHTA; CDR2 reads FQGNSA. CDR3 in amino acids: CASSVGGTGIGYTF. The CDR3 DNA reads TGTGCCAGCAGCGTAGGGGGGACAGGAATTGGCTACACCTTC.

Comment on this clone: At one boundary the junction diverges from the germline segment, which might be a read error. The chain recombines TRBV28 with TRBJ2-7; TRBD2 is a possible D gene (6 bases). CDR1 and CDR2 (germline): MDHEN, SYDVKM. This CDR3 has 13 amino acids. The CDR3 is CASSLYSGSYGHF. CDR3 DNA: TGTGCCAGCAGTTTATATTCCGGGAGCTACGGGCACTTC.

This rearrangement joins TRBV19 to TRBJ2-7, with a weak D call TRBD2 (5 bases). Trimming cost V 4 bases and J 2 bases, with 12 bases left between them. The CDR3 runs 14 residues. Germline V gene sequence: CDR1 LNHDA, CDR2 SQIVND (reference sequence). CDR3 sequence (DNA): TGTGCCAGTAGTAGCTTCGGGATCCCCTACGAGCAGTACTTC. Amino acids: CASSSFGIPYEQYF.

CDR3 nucleotide sequence: TGCGCCAGCAGCGCACAGGCTTTGAACACTGAAGCTTTCTTT. Protein: CASSAQALNTEAFF. The rearrangement uses TRBV4-1 and TRBJ1-1; possible D gene TRBD1, 5 bases. The ends were cut back, 5 bases at V and 0 bases at J, with 10 bases in the middle. Germline V CDR1 and CDR2: MGHRA, YSYEKL. CDR3 length: 14 amino acids.

This clone was observed a few times. The chain uses TRBV5-1 and TRBJ2-5, with a possible D match to TRBD1 (6 bases). CDR3 length: 14 amino acids. The germline V and J ends were trimmed by 1 base and 3 bases, with 10 bases remaining between them. Germline CDR1 is SGHRS and CDR2 is YFSETQ. The CDR3 is CASSLSGGEETQYF. The CDR3 DNA reads TGCGCCAGCAGCTTGTCTGGGGGCGAAGAGACCCAGTACTTC. The full variable domain, completed using reference TRBV5-1 and TRBJ2-5, is KAGVTQTPRYLIKTRGQQVTLSCSPISGHRSVSWYQQTPGQGLQFLFEYFSETQRNKGNFPGRFSGRQFSNSRSEMNVSTLELGDSALYLCASSLSGGEETQYFGPGTRLLVL.

V gene TRBV18 combines with J gene TRBJ2-2; 7 nucleotides line up with TRBD1. CDR1 is KGHSH and CDR2 is LQKENI in the germline V gene. The trim removed 6 bases at V and 0 bases at J, leaving 10 bases unmatched. The CDR3 totals 17 residues. CDR3 bases: TGTGCCAGCTCTGAGCTACCTCAGGGGGCGAACACCGGGGAGCTGTTTTTT. Protein product: CASSELPQGANTGELFF.

J is TRBJ2-5 and V is TRBV10-3; 7 nucleotides line up with TRBD1. Unmatched junction bases numbered 6, after V lost 0 bases and J lost 5 bases. The CDR3 is 15 amino acids. Germline values: CDR1 ENHRY, CDR2 SYGVKD. In DNA, the CDR3 is TGTGCCATCAGTGAGTCAACAGGGGTAGGGGAGACCCAGTACTTC. It translates to CAISESTGVGETQYF.

The V and J genes are TRBV5-4 and TRBJ2-1, with D possibly matching TRBD2 (5 bases). V dropped 4 bases and J dropped 8 bases, with 22 bases sitting between them. The germline CDR1 and CDR2 sequences are SGHNT and YYREEE (reference sequence). CDR3 length: 16 residues. CDR3 in DNA: TGTGCCAGCAGCCCGTCCCCAGCGGCTGGCGTCGATGAGCAGTTCTTC. It encodes CASSPSPAAGVDEQFF.

The chain employs TRBV11-2 and TRBJ2-7, with D maybe TRBD1 (5 bases). Trimming shortened V by 1 base and J by 4 bases, and 11 bases separated the two germline ends. The CDR3 extends over 14 amino acids. Germline CDR1 and CDR2: SGHAT and FQNNGV. CDR3 sequence: CASSLGQKTYEQYF. The CDR3, as DNA: TGTGCCAGCAGCTTAGGACAGAAAACTTACGAGCAGTACTTC.

This chain joins TRBV5-4 and TRBJ2-1; TRBD2 agrees at 8 bases. CDR3 length: 15 residues. The J segment lost 8 bases and the V segment lost 0 bases, leaving 7 bases of the junction unmatched. Looked up from germline, CDR1 is SGHNT and CDR2 is YYREEE (reference sequence). CDR3: CASSLVVAGRDEQFF. DNA of the CDR3: TGTGCCAGCAGCTTGGTAGTAGCGGGAAGGGATGAGCAGTTCTTC. The variable domain in full, with the rest retrieved from reference TRBV5-4 and TRBJ2-1, is ETGVTQSPTHLIKTRGQQVTLRCSSQSGHNTVSWYQQALGQGPQFIFQYYREEENGRGNFPPRFSGLQFPNYSSELNVNALELDDSALYLCASSLVVAGRDEQFFGPGTRLTVL.

The CDR3 DNA reads TGTGCCAGCAGCGTAGGTCCGGGGGCTAGCGGGGGAGATACGCAGTATTTT. It encodes CASSVGPGASGGDTQYF. V is TRBV9 and J is TRBJ2-3; 10 bases align to TRBD2. V lost 0 bases and J lost 5; bases outside the gene matches: 9. Germline loops: CDR1 SGDLS, CDR2 YYNGEE. The CDR3 length is 17 residues. Together with reference TRBV9 and TRBJ2-3, the CDR3 gives the full variable domain: DSGVTQTPKHLITATGQRVTLRCSPRSGDLSVYWYQQSLDQGLQFLIQYYNGEERAKGNILERFSAQQFPDLHSELNLSSLELGDSALYFCASSVGPGASGGDTQYFGPGTRLTVL.

Concerning this clone: An end of the junction does not agree with germline; a read error may underlie this. The chain joins TRBV9 to TRBJ1-1, with D maybe TRBD1 (5 bases). This CDR3 is 14 amino acids long. The germline CDR1 and CDR2 sequences are SGDLS and YYNGEE. CDR3 in amino acids: CARSVFQGNTEAFF. DNA of the CDR3: TGTGCCCGCAGCGTATTCCAGGGGAACACTGAAGCTTTCTTT.

The chain links TRBV18 to TRBJ2-1; 7 bases are shared with TRBD2. Trimming at V came to 3 bases and at J to 14 bases, leaving 7 bases not matched to a gene. The CDR3 has 12 amino acids. Per the germline V gene, CDR1 is KGHSH and CDR2 is LQKENI. CDR3 region: CASSPGEGQEFF. The CDR3 nucleotides are TGTGCCAGCTCACCTGGGGAGGGGCAGGAGTTCTTC.

In regard to this clone: A read error likely explains this, since a far larger clone differs by one base. This sample includes further DNA sequences coding for the same CDR3. The chain is built from TRBV30 and TRBJ1-2; TRBD1 matches at 8 bases. In germline, CDR1 is GTSNPN, CDR2 SVGIG (reference sequence). The CDR3 runs to 14 residues. Trimming removed 3 bases from V and 1 base from J; junction bases left unmatched: 4. CDR3 bases: TGTGCCTGGAGGCGGGACAGGAGTAACTATGGCTACACCTTC. This encodes CAWRRDRSNYGYTF.

This clone was seen many times. The chain uses TRBV10-2 and TRBJ2-7; perhaps TRBD2 as D (6 bases). Germline V gene lookup returns CDR1 WSHSY and CDR2 SAAADI. This CDR3 is built from 12 residues. V lost 8 bases, J lost 0 bases, and 8 bases lay in between. The CDR3 nucleotides are TGCGCCAGCCACGGGAGCTCCTACGAGCAGTACTTC. This sequence encodes CASHGSSYEQYF.

The genes are TRBV10-3 and TRBJ2-7; the D gene is possibly TRBD2 (6 bases). The CDR3 has 15 amino acids. Deletions cut 4 bases from V and 0 bases from J, with 13 bases between. From germline, CDR1 is ENHRY and CDR2 SYGVKD. CDR3 protein: CAISVSLGGSYEQYF. The CDR3 DNA reads as TGTGCCATCAGTGTTAGCCTCGGGGGCTCCTACGAGCAGTACTTC.

Regarding this clone: Within the sample, other DNA sequences also encode this same CDR3. This chain uses TRBV28 with TRBJ1-5; D may be TRBD1 (5 bases). V lost 3 bases to trimming and J lost 5 bases, with 5 bases between them. From germline, CDR1 is MDHEN and CDR2 SYDVKM. The CDR3 sequence is 12 residues long. This chain's CDR3 is CASSLTDQPQHF. As DNA, the CDR3 is TGTGCCAGCAGTTTGACAGATCAGCCCCAGCATTTT.